This entry features one T cell receptor (beta chain) sequence. The sample originates from a study of blood T cell repertoires in COVID-19. About the research overall: The United States, Italy and Spain supplied acute and convalescent COVID-19 samples.

Data came from immunoSEQ multiplex PCR; TCRdb stores just in-frame clones and leaves some out. The top ten hold around 3.5% of the sample, which has about 150,000 clones, 76% seen once. The sequenced material came from peripheral blood. This TCR derives from a woman older than 75 with acute or convalescent COVID-19.

CDR3 bases: TGCAGCGTTGCCGGGCAGGGGGCGGTTTCTGGAAACACCATATATTTT. Translated: CSVAGQGAVSGNTIYF. This chain joins TRBV29-1 and TRBJ1-3, with TRBD1 identical over 8 bases. The length of the CDR3 is 16 residues. The junction had 9 bases not matched to a gene; V was cut back by 4 bases and J by 1 base. Germline V CDR1 and CDR2: SQVTM, ANQGSEA.